This TCR beta chain was recovered during a study of shared clonotypes between healthy human individuals. Across the study: CD4 naive and memory got three plates each, CD8 naive two, CD8 memory one.

A deep-level run was used for the assay. Clones were read by immunoSEQ multiplex PCR, and TCRdb kept only the in-frame ones, dropping some. The sample includes about 2.4 million clones, more than 80% of them seen just once. Comments on this clone: The antigen is unknown.

V shed 5 bases and J shed 3 bases, with 13 bases lying between them. CDR3 size: 14 residues. The germline V gene encodes CDR1 KGHSH and CDR2 LQKENI. Study-level points and caveats: Relative to their counterparts shared across all four donors, non-shared clonotypes exhibited diminished generation probabilities.

The TCR comes from a man between 18 and 29 years old in good health. Sample: naive CD4+ T cells sorted from blood. Subset denoted: CD45RA+ positively selected. This chain links TRBV18 with TRBJ2-5, with TRBD1 as a possible D gene (6 bases). The CDR3 nucleotides are TGTGCCAGCTCATCTTTACAGGGTAAAGAGACCCAGTACTTC. Encoded protein: CASSSLQGKETQYF. The full variable domain, its missing parts supplied by reference TRBV18 and TRBJ2-5, is NAGVMQNPRHLVRRRGQEARLRCSPMKGHSHVYWYRQLPEEGLKFMVYLQKENIIDESGMPKERFSAEFPKEGPSILRIQQVVRGDSAAYFCASSSLQGKETQYFGPGTRLLVL.